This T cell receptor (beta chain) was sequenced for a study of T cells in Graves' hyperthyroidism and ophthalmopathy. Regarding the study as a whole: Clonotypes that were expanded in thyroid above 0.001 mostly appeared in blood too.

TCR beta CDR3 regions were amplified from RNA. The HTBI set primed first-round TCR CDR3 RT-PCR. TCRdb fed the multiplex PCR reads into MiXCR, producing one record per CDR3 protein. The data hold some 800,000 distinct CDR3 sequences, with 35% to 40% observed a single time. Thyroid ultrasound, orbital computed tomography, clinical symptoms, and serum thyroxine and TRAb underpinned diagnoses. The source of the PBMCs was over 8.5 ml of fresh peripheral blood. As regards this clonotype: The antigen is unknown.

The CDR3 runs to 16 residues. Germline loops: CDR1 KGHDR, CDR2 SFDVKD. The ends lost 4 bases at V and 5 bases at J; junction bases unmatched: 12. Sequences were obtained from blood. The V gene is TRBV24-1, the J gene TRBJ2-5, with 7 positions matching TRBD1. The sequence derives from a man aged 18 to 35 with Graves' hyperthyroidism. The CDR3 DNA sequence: TGTGCCACCAGTGAACATGAGGGGACAGAACGTGAGACCCAGTACTTC. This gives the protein CATSEHEGTERETQYF.